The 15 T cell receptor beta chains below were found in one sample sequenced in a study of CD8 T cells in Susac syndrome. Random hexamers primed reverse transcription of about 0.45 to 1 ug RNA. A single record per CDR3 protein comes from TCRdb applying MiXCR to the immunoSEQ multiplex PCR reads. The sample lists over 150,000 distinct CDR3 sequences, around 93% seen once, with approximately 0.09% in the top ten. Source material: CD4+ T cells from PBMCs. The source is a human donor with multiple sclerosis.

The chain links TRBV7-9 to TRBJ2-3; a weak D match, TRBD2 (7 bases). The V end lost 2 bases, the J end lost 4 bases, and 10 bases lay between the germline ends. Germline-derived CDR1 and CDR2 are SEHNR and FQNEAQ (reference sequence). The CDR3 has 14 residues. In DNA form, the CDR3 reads TGTGCCAGCAGCTTAAGGGGGGGCCCAGATACGCAGTATTTT. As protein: CASSLRGGPDTQYF.

The CDR3 sequence is CASSYSNRVGLSSYEQYF. DNA for the CDR3: TGTGCCAGCAGTTACTCGAACAGGGTAGGCCTAAGCTCCTACGAGCAGTACTTC. The gene calls are TRBV6-5 and TRBJ2-7, with D possibly TRBD1 on 6 matching bases. The CDR3 runs to 18 residues. V was shortened by 0 bases and J by 0 bases, with 18 bases between the two germline ends. Germline V gene lookup returns CDR1 MNHEY and CDR2 SVGAGI.

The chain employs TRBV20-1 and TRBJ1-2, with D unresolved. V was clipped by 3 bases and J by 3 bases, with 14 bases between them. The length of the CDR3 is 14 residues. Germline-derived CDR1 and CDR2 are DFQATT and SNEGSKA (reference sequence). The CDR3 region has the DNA TGCAGTGCTAGGCGAGATTGGAACGACTATGGCTACACCTTC. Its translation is CSARRDWNDYGYTF.

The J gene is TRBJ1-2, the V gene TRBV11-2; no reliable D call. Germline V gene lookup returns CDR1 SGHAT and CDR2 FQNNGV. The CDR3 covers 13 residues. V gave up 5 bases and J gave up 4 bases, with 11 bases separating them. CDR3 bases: TGTGCCAGCAGCAGCTTGATGCGCTATGGCTACACCTTC. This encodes CASSSLMRYGYTF.

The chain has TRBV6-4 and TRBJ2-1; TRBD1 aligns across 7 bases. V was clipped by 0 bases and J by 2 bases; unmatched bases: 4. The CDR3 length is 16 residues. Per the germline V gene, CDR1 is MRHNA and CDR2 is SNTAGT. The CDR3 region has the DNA TGTGCCAGCAGTGACTCAGGACAGGACCCCTACAATGAGCAGTTCTTC. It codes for CASSDSGQDPYNEQFF.

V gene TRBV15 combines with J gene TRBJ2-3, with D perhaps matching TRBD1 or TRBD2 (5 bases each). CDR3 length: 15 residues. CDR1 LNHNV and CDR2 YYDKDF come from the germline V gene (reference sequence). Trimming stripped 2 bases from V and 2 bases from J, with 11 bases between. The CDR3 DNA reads TGTGCCACCAGCAGAATGGGGGACCCCACAGATACGCAGTATTTT. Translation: CATSRMGDPTDTQYF.

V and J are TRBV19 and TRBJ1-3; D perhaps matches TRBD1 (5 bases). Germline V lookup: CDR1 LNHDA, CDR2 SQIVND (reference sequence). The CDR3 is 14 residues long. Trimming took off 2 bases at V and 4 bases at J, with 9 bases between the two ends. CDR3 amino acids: CASSIRGRGNTIYF. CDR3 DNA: TGTGCCAGTAGTATACGGGGCCGCGGAAACACCATATATTTT.

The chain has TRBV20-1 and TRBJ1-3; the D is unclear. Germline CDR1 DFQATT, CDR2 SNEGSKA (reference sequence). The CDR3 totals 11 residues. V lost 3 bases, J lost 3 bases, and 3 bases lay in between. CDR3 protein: CSASRGNTIYF. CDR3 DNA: TGCAGTGCTAGCCGTGGAAACACCATATATTTT.

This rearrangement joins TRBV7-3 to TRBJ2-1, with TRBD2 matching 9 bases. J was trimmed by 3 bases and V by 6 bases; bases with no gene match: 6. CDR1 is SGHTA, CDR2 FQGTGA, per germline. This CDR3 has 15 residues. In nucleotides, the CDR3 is TGTGCCAGCAGTTACGGGACTAGCAGCTACAATGAGCAGTTCTTC. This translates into CASSYGTSSYNEQFF.

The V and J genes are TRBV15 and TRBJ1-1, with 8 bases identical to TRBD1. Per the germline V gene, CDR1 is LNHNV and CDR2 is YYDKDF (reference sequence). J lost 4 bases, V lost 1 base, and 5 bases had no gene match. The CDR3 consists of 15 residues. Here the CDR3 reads CATSRVGTGTTEAFF. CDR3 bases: TGTGCCACCAGCAGAGTGGGGACAGGTACCACTGAAGCTTTCTTT.

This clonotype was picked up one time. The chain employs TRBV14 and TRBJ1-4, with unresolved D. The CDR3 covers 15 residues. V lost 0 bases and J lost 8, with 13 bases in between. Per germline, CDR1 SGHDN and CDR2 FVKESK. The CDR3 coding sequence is TGTGCCAGCAGCCAAGATCGGTTACAACGAGAAAAACTGTTTTTT. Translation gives CASSQDRLQREKLFF.

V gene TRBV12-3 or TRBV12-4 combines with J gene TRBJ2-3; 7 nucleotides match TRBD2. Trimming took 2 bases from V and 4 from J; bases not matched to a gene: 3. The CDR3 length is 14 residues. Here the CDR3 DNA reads TGTGCCAGCAGTTTACAGGGAGGGGCAGATACGCAGTATTTT. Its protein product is CASSLQGGADTQYF.

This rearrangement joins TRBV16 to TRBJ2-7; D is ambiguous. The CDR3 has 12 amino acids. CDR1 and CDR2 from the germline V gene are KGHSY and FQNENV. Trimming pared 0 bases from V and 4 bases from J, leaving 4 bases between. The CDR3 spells CASSQSSYEQYF. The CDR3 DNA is TGTGCCAGCAGCCAATCTTCATACGAGCAGTACTTC.

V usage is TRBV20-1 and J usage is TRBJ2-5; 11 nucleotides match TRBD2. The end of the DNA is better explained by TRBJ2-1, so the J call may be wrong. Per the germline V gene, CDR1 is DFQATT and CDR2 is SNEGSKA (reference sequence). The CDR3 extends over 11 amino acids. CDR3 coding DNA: TGCAGTGTTGATACTAGCGGGGGCCAGTTCTTC. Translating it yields CSVDTSGGQFF.

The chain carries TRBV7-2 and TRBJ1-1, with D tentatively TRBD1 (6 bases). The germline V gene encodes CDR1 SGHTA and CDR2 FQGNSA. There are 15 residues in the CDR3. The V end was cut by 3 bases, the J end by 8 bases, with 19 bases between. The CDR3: CASSFSLGSGGEAFF. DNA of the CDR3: TGTGCCAGCAGCTTCTCCCTGGGGTCCGGGGGCGAAGCTTTCTTT.